The source of this TCR beta chain is a study of blood T cell repertoires in COVID-19. V was pared by 7 bases and J by 11 bases, with 20 bases between. There are 13 residues in the CDR3. Here immunoSEQ multiplex PCR was the method, and the copy in TCRdb shows in-frame clones only, minus some. The sample includes about 130,000 clones, roughly 80% of them seen just once. The study counted Cohort 3 donors as recovered given two negative PCRs, clearance, or symptom resolution. Input material: PBMCs or T cells enriched from blood (not recorded which). This sequence was found in a man aged 50-60 years who had recovered from COVID-19. The chain employs TRBV23-1 and TRBJ1-1, with a weak D call TRBD1 (6 bases). TRBV23-1 is placed among ORFs of uncertain function. CDR3 sequence (DNA): TGCGCCAGCATCACACAGGGAGAGGTAGGTGCTTTCTTT. Translation: CASITQGEVGAFF.